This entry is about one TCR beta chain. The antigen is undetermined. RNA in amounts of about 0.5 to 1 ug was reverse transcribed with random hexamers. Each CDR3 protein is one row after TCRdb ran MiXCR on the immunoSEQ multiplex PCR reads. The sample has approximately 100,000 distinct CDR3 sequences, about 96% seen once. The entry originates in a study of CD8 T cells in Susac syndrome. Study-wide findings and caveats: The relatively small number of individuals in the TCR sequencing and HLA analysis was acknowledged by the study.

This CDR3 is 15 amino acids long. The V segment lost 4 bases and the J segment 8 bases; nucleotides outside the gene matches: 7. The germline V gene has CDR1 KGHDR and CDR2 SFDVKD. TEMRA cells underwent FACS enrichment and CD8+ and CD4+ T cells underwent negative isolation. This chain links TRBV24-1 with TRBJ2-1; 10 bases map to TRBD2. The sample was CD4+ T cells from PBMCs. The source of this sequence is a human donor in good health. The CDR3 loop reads CATSDEREGLDEQFF. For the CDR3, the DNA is TGTGCCACCAGTGACGAGCGGGAGGGGTTGGATGAGCAGTTCTTC.